Detailed here is one T cell receptor (beta chain). Its specificity is not known. This entry is derived from a study of healthy donors' naive CD4 and CD8 T cells. Findings of the study overall: Naive CD4+ and CD8+ cells reportedly differed in usage of most V and J genes.

The CDR3 totals 17 residues. CDR1 is MGHRA and CDR2 is YSYEKL in the germline V gene. V lost 1 base to trimming and J lost 2 bases; unmatched junction nucleotides: 10. Each TCR library used 400 to 600 ng of total RNA and a linear amplification protocol. TCRdb used MiXCR to reprocess the reads, holding one entry per CDR3 protein. This sample has about 180,000 distinct CDR3 sequences; about 70% occur once, and the top ten carry about 2.3%. The chain couples TRBV4-1 to TRBJ1-1; 7 nucleotides align to TRBD1. Sequenced material: naive CD4+ and CD8+ T cells sorted from blood, pooled from several donors. The origin of this receptor is a pool of human donors in good health; the sample pools cells from several healthy donors. In nucleotides, the CDR3 is TGCGCCAGCAGCCAAGTCCTCAGGACAGGCTTAAACACTGAAGCTTTCTTT. Translating gives CASSQVLRTGLNTEAFF.